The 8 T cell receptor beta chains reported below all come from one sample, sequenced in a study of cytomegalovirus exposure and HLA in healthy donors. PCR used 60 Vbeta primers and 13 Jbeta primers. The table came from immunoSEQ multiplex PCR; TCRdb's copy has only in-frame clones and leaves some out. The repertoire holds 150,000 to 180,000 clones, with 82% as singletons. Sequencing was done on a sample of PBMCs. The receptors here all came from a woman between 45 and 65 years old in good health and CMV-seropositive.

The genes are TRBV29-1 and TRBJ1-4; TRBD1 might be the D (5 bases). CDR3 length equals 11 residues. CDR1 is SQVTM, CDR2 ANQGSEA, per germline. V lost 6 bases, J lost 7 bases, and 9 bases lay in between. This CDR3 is CSVGEVEKLFF. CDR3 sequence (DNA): TGCAGCGTAGGGGAGGTTGAAAAACTGTTTTTT.

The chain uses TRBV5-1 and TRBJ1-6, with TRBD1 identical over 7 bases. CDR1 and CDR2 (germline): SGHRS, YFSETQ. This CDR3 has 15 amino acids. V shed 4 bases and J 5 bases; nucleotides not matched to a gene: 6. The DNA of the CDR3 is TGCGCCAGCAGCCATGGGACAGTGAATAATTCACCCCTCCACTTT. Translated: CASSHGTVNNSPLHF.

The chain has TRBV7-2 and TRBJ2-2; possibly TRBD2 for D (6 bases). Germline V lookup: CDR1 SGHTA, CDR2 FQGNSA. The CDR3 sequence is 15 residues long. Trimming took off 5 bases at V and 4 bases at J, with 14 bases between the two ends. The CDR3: CASSVMGGATGELFF. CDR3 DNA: TGTGCCAGCAGCGTAATGGGGGGTGCCACCGGGGAGCTGTTTTTT.

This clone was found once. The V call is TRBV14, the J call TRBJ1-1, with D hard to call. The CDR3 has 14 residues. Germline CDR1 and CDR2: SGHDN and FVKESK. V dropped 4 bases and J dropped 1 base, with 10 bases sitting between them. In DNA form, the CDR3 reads TGTGCCAGCAGCCTCAAAAGACAGAACACTGAAGCTTTCTTT. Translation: CASSLKRQNTEAFF.

The CDR3 region has the DNA TGTGCCAGCAGCCCTCGACAGGGGGCAGCTTTCTTT. Translation: CASSPRQGAAFF. V gene TRBV7-2 combines with J gene TRBJ1-1; 10 bases line up with TRBD1. J was trimmed by 10 bases and V by 5 bases; bases with no gene match: 4. The germline V gene has CDR1 SGHTA and CDR2 FQGNSA. The CDR3 loop spans 12 amino acids.

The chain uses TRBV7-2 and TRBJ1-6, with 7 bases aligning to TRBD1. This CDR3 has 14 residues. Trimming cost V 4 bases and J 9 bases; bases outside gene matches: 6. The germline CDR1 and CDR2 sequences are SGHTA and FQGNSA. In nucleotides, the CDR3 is TGTGCCAGCAGCTGGGACAGCTTTACTTCACCCCTCCACTTT. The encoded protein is CASSWDSFTSPLHF.

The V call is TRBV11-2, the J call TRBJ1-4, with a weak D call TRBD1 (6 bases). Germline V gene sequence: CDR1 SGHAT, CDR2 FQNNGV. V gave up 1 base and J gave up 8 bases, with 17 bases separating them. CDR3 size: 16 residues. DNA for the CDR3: TGTGCCAGCAGCTTAGCCGTACAGGGTTTGAACGAAAAACTGTTTTTT. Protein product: CASSLAVQGLNEKLFF.

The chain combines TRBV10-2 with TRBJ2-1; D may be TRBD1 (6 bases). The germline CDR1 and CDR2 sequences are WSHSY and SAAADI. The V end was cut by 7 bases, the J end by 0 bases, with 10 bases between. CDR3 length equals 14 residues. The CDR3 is CASTPDSSYNEQFF. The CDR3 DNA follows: TGCGCCAGCACCCCGGACAGCTCCTACAATGAGCAGTTCTTC.